This T cell receptor beta chain was retrieved from a study of blood T cells in healthy people across ages (dated by TCRdb to the mid-2010s). Regarding the research as a whole: In model experiments, template switching captured about one uniquely barcoded TCR beta cDNA molecule for every two T cells. Four age groups were formed from the donors: young (average approximately 15 years), middle-aged (roughly 38), aged (under 70) and long-lived (about 80). The study measured age-related changes in TCR beta repertoire diversity using deep sequencing normalized with unique cDNA molecular identifiers. To avoid experimental bias, donors of different ages were spread randomly across the sequencing lanes. The study analyzed two additional independent replicas of 1 million unique cDNA reads from the same blood draw for two donors, one aged 18 to 30 and one aged 80 or older. General findings and caveats noted by the study authors: Estimates of total diversity based on one million sequenced T cells were considered lower bounds and underestimates. There was a strong correlation between observed TCR beta diversity and the percentage of naive T cells measured by flow cytometry. The long-lived group showed more naive CD4+ T cells, fewer expanded clones and increased TCR diversity than the aged group, suggesting age selection. As age increased, observed TCR beta diversity per million T cells dropped in a roughly linear way, and a significant reduction was already evident by age 40. Conclusive comparison of naive and antigen-experienced compartments was prevented by the profiling of bulk unsorted PBMCs. Donor CMV infection status was unknown, potentially confounding age-related changes in expanded clonotypes.

Library preparation employed 5' RACE. Sequencing instrument: Illumina HiSeq 2500. A second PCR of about 7 to 12 cycles was run with a J-beta primer mix and a sample-barcoded 5' primer. A unique molecular identifier was introduced onto each TCR beta cDNA molecule by a template-switch 5' adaptor carrying 12 random nucleotides. At least 2.5 million CDR3-containing paired-end reads were obtained from each sample. First-strand cDNA synthesis was performed from all RNA using the Mint cDNA synthesis kit, with priming by a TRBC-specific oligonucleotide. Following uracil-DNA glycosylase treatment, a first 18-cycle PCR with universal primers M1SS and BC2_uni_R was performed on all cDNA. Per the original workflow: Normalization of each sample was performed by random selection of 1 million high-quality reads, each carrying a distinct molecular identifier. Instead of being binned into consensus sequences, reads that shared molecular identifiers were thrown out. MiTCR, set to a Q25 quality threshold and the strictest error-elimination algorithm, was used for CDR3 identification, clonotype clustering and error correction. A nonparametric unseen species model using Euler transformation provided a lower-bound estimate of total TCR beta diversity. Through fastp at Q25 and MiXCR, TCRdb rebuilt clones from the public reads, retaining in-frame beta chains. CDR3 protein duplicates are merged, each entry listing the most common genes and DNA. These V and J calls are TCRdb output, not the study's own analysis. This sample comprises about 1.1 million distinct CDR3 sequences, around two fifths of them detected only once. Approximately 14% of the sample lies in the top ten.

In its sample, this clonotype was seen a few times. Its cognate antigen has yet to be identified. No much larger clone is present one base from it, and per-base qualities are unavailable. Systemically healthy Caucasian individuals from Russia, approximately 39 in total and aged about 6 to 100 years, were included as donors. Each donor gave 9 to 10 milliliters of peripheral blood, collected into EDTA-treated Vacutainer tubes. Ficoll-Paque density-gradient centrifugation was used to isolate PBMCs, with at least 6 million per sample. Total RNA, at least 5 micrograms per sample, was extracted from PBMCs with Trizol reagent. For every donor, flow cytometry on a PBMC aliquot measured the percentage of naive CD45RAhigh/CD27high T cells. Trimming removed 2 bases from V and 0 bases from J; the gene matches leave 6 bases unexplained. There are 15 amino acids in the CDR3, from cysteine to phenylalanine inclusive. Here the CDR3 DNA is all that survives: 45 bases in frame from base 1. The germline V gene (reference sequence) yields DFQATT for CDR1 and SNEGSKA for CDR2.

The sequence links TRBV20-1 to TRBJ2-7; TRBD1 agrees with 8 junctional bases. Input material: blood. The TCR sequence derives from a man between 18 and 29 years old in good health. The CDR3: CSARTSTGDSYEQYF. The nucleotides read TGCAGTGCTAGAACCTCGACAGGGGACTCCTACGAGCAGTACTTC.